The 7 T cell receptor beta chains below all came from one sample that was sequenced in a study of T cells in Graves' hyperthyroidism and ophthalmopathy. Amplification yielded TCR beta CDR3 regions, with RNA transcripts as the source. First-round RT-PCR with HTBI primers amplified the TCR CDR3 region. TCRdb itself ran the multiplex PCR reads through MiXCR, one entry per CDR3 protein. The sample records 700,000 to 850,000 distinct CDR3 sequences, around 40% being singletons. The sample consisted of blood. These TCRs come from a woman aged 40 to 50 with Graves' hyperthyroidism.

In its sample, this clonotype was seen many times. The rearrangement uses TRBV12-3 or TRBV12-4 and TRBJ1-2; D gene ambiguous. The CDR3 contains 13 residues. With 6 bases removed from V and 4 bases from J, the gap between germline ends came to 12 bases. The chain's CDR3 is CASREDGSYGYTF. Here the CDR3 DNA reads TGTGCCAGCAGGGAGGACGGGTCCTATGGCTACACCTTC.

This clonotype showed up just once. As the CDR3 is not closed by the conserved phenylalanine or tryptophan, this likely results from a read error. No DNA is shown, since the ends of the CDR3 on it are uncertain; the CDR3 is the one TCRdb lists. The chain is built from TRBV7-2 and TRBJ1-1. Counting both end residues, the CDR3 totals 10 amino acids. Germline CDR1 SGHTA, CDR2 FQGNSA. The CDR3 is CASSSLSARP.

Only a few counts were recorded for this clonotype. The rearrangement links TRBV24-1 to TRBJ1-5; maybe TRBD1 (5 bases). Trimming left V 4 bases short and J 2 bases short, with 8 bases between. The CDR3 runs to 14 residues. The V gene's germline CDR1 is KGHDR and CDR2 SFDVKD. CDR3 nucleotide sequence: TGTGCCACCAGTGAGAGGGGAGGCAATCAGCCCCAGCATTTT. Translating gives CATSERGGNQPQHF.

This clonotype was detected only a few times. This CDR3 reads CASSLAGGGEKLFF. The CDR3 nucleotides are TGTGCCAGCAGCTTGGCCGGGGGGGGTGAAAAACTGTTTTTT. The V and J genes are TRBV5-6 and TRBJ1-4; the D gene is possibly TRBD1 (5 bases). The germline V and J ends were trimmed by 0 bases and 7 bases, with 10 bases remaining between them. Germline V gene data show CDR1 as SGHDT and CDR2 as YYEEEE. This CDR3 has 14 amino acids.

This clonotype was found a few times. V is TRBV12-3 or TRBV12-4 and J is TRBJ1-3, with a possible D match to TRBD1 (5 bases). V gave up 1 base and J gave up 0 bases, with 13 bases separating them. CDR3 length: 17 residues. CDR3 coding DNA: TGTGCCAGCAGTTTAGGGAGGGGCTGGCACTCTGGAAACACCATATATTTT. This sequence encodes CASSLGRGWHSGNTIYF.

Details on this clonotype: A read error is likely, as this CDR3 ends without the conserved phenylalanine or tryptophan. The chain uses TRBV20-1 and TRBJ2-5; D remains unclear. The CDR3 has 13 amino acids. From germline, CDR1 is DFQATT and CDR2 SNEGSKA (reference sequence). The germline V and J ends were trimmed by 3 bases and 3 bases, with 11 bases remaining between them. The CDR3, as DNA: TGCAGTGCTAGGGGTGTGGGGAAAGAGACCCAGTACTCC. Translating it yields CSARGVGKETQYS.

To note about this clonotype: This could be a read error, since a much larger clone is one nucleotide away. V gene TRBV7-2 combines with J gene TRBJ2-7; 9 nucleotides match TRBD2. With the DNA end fitting TRBJ2-1 better, the J assignment may be wrong. The CDR3 runs to 17 residues. Germline V CDR1 and CDR2: SGHTA, FQGNSA. The CDR3 region is CASSKPGLSGRSYEQFF. CDR3 nucleotides: TGTGCCAGCAGCAAGCCGGGATTGAGCGGGAGGTCCTACGAGCAGTTCTTC.